The present entry profiles one T cell receptor (beta chain) with its context. A few counts support this clone. Its antigen specificity is not known. There are no base qualities to consult, and no much larger clone falls within one base. Whole blood was collected in K2EDTA tubes by collaborating institutions according to the institutions' own protocols. For TCRbeta analysis, collaborators shipped samples as frozen whole blood, isolated PBMCs, or DNA extracted from either of those sample types. This entry is derived from a study of blood T cell repertoires in COVID-19 (dated by TCRdb to 2018 to 2020). For context, the study as a whole: The collaborator samples originated in the United States, Italy and Spain and spanned the acute and convalescent phases of COVID-19. The prospective study material was composed of cDNA or gDNA derived from T cells, B-cell-depleted T cells, or PBMCs. Deeply sampled blood TCRbeta repertoires from subjects exposed to, actively infected with, or recovered from COVID-19 were included in the dataset. A freely available public database, intended as a resource for researchers studying the immune response to SARS-CoV-2, is where the repertoires were released. The samples were drawn from the first 160 participants of the ongoing ImmuneRACE study and from 1,254 subjects provided by 6 global collaborators. The sample metadata nearly always contained a de-identified subject ID, COVID-19 status, age in years and sex. HLA class I and class II types, where available, came from metadata supplied by the sample provider rather than from assay-based typing.

TCRbeta CDR3 regions were amplified from genomic DNA by means of the immunoSEQ Assay, a bias-controlled multiplex PCR. As for how the authors treated the data: The number of nucleated cells in each sample was estimated by amplification of reference gene primers within the assay. Sequence reads were collapsed and filtered to measure the absolute abundance of every unique TCRbeta CDR3 rearrangement. For each sample, productive Simpson clonality was calculated as the square root of Simpson's diversity index across productive rearrangements. In its TCRdb copy, this immuneACCESS table keeps in-frame sequences only and misses some clones. Where compared with another copy, unresolved V genes explain less than half of these, and the others have no known cause. V and J calls plus clone size are reproduced from that table; the DNA served to infer D and trimming. In this sample the table shows fewer than 300,000 clones, roughly 85% of which occur a single time. Less than 4% of the sample rests with the top ten.

Trimming takes 7 bases from V and 9 bases from J, and the germline ends sit 16 bases apart. CDR1 and CDR2 were assigned from the germline V gene as SNHLY and FYNNEI. The CDR3 numbers 13 residues from cysteine through phenylalanine. Only the CDR3 part of the read is kept: 39 bases, read in frame from the first base. The paper's findings and limits, for the study overall: How much clinical and demographic metadata was included differed by source and by participant, and the metadata was provided uncurated.

The receptor's source is a woman aged 18-29 years with acute or convalescent COVID-19. Recombination joined TRBV2 with TRBJ2-1, with no confidently assigned D gene. The specimen sequenced was peripheral blood. CDR3 sequence: CASTALEVGEQFF. The DNA sequence reads TGTGCCAGCACCGCCCTAGAGGTGGGTGAGCAGTTCTTC.